Below, 15 T cell receptor beta chains from the same sample are listed, as sequenced in a study of shared clonotypes between healthy human individuals. CD45RO-negative cells were positively selected for CCR7, leaving out terminally differentiated effector memory CD45RA+ cells. Sequenced by immunoSEQ multiplex PCR; TCRdb stores in-frame clones only, minus some. The sample includes over 2 million clones, 85% to 95% of them seen just once. What was sequenced was naive CD8+ T cells sorted from blood. The receptor set was obtained from a man between 18 and 35 years old in good health.

The chain is built from TRBV19 and TRBJ2-7, with D perhaps matching TRBD1 (6 bases). This CDR3 contains 16 residues. The ends were cut back, 6 bases at V and 3 bases at J, with 21 bases in the middle. Germline assignment: CDR1 LNHDA and CDR2 SQIVND (reference sequence). CDR3: CASSPRTGRGRYEQYF. DNA of the CDR3: TGTGCCAGTAGCCCGAGAACCGGCAGGGGCCGCTACGAGCAGTACTTC.

The chain uses TRBV11-2 and TRBJ1-3; D may be TRBD1 (6 bases). Trimming stripped 1 base from V and 4 bases from J, with 8 bases between. The CDR3 spans 14 residues. Germline-derived CDR1 and CDR2 are SGHAT and FQNNGV. The CDR3 DNA follows: TGTGCCAGCAGCTTAGGTGGGGGCGGAAACACCATATATTTT. Translating gives CASSLGGGGNTIYF.

The chain links TRBV5-4 to TRBJ2-1; 8 bases map to TRBD2. The germline V gene has CDR1 SGHNT and CDR2 YYREEE (reference sequence). V shed 1 base, J shed 9 bases, and the junction held 18 bases outside the gene matches. CDR3 length equals 18 residues. The CDR3, as DNA: TGTGCCAGCAGCTTGCGACTTCTCGGGACTAGTATCCGACCTGAGCAGTTCTTC. Protein sequence: CASSLRLLGTSIRPEQFF. The full variable domain, completed using reference TRBV5-4 and TRBJ2-1, is ETGVTQSPTHLIKTRGQQVTLRCSSQSGHNTVSWYQQALGQGPQFIFQYYREEENGRGNFPPRFSGLQFPNYSSELNVNALELDDSALYLCASSLRLLGTSIRPEQFFGPGTRLTVL.

Comments on this clone: Other DNA variants within this sample encode the same CDR3. The chain joins TRBV27 to TRBJ2-7; 8 bases match TRBD1. Germline CDR1 reads MNHEY; CDR2 reads SMNVEV (reference sequence). V shed 6 bases, J shed 1 base, and the junction held 8 bases outside the gene matches. CDR3 length equals 15 residues. CDR3 sequence: CASSYRDRFSYEQYF. The CDR3 nucleotides read TGTGCCAGCAGCTACCGGGACAGGTTTTCCTACGAGCAGTACTTC.

The genes are TRBV2 and TRBJ2-1, with D possibly being TRBD1 (6 bases). The V end lost 2 bases, the J end lost 4 bases, and 9 bases lay between the germline ends. The CDR3 loop spans 14 amino acids. Looked up from germline, CDR1 is SNHLY and CDR2 is FYNNEI. In nucleotides, the CDR3 is TGTGCCAGCAGTGAACAGGGGATTTACAATGAGCAGTTCTTC. This sequence encodes CASSEQGIYNEQFF.

V usage is TRBV6-5 and J usage is TRBJ1-1; D unclear. CDR1 and CDR2 (germline): MNHEY, SVGAGI. The germline V and J ends were trimmed by 2 bases and 2 bases, with 12 bases remaining between them. The CDR3 runs to 15 residues. The CDR3 sequence: CASSYREGRNTEAFF. The CDR3 DNA sequence: TGTGCCAGCAGTTACCGGGAGGGCAGAAACACTGAAGCTTTCTTT.

The chain uses TRBV12-1 and TRBJ1-5; the D segment call TRBD1 is taken from the table without a DNA check. TRBV12-1 is given as a pseudogene. The CDR3 runs to 18 residues. CDR3 coding DNA: TGTGCCAGCAGCCCGAACCTCGCCCCAGGGTTCCCACATCAGCCCCAGCATTTT. Its translation is CASSPNLAPGFPHQPQHF.

This clone came up once. V is TRBV6-6 and J is TRBJ2-5, with 12 bases identical to TRBD2. V shed 2 bases and J 5 bases; nucleotides not matched to a gene: 3. The CDR3 sequence is 15 residues long. The V gene's germline CDR1 is MNHNY and CDR2 SVGAGI (reference sequence). DNA for the CDR3: TGTGCCAGCAGTTACGGACTAGCGGGGCGGGAGACCCAGTACTTC. This codes for CASSYGLAGRETQYF.

The genes are TRBV28 and TRBJ2-7, with 9 nucleotides matching TRBD1. The CDR3 is made up of 13 amino acids. V dropped 6 bases and J dropped 3; count of bases not matched to a gene: 3. Germline CDR1 and CDR2: MDHEN and SYDVKM. The CDR3 DNA is TGTGCCAGCAGCCGGACAGGGGTCTACGAGCAGTACTTC. It specifies CASSRTGVYEQYF.

The rearrangement links TRBV12-5 to TRBJ2-3, with 14 positions matching TRBD2. CDR3 length: 15 amino acids. With V trimmed by 7 bases and J by 7 bases, 7 bases remained unmatched. Germline CDR1 is LGHNT and CDR2 is FRNRAP. The CDR3 protein is CASASGLAGGYTQYF. The CDR3 nucleotides read TGTGCTAGTGCCTCTGGACTAGCGGGGGGATATACGCAGTATTTT.

This clone appeared a single time. The V and J genes are TRBV13 and TRBJ2-1; 14 bases match TRBD2. In germline, CDR1 is PRHDT, CDR2 FYEKMQ (reference sequence). The trim removed 7 bases at V and 6 bases at J, leaving 8 bases unmatched. The CDR3 totals 16 residues. CDR3 DNA sequence: TGTGCCAGCACCCCTCTAGGGACTAGCGGGAGCAATGAGCAGTTCTTC. Translated: CASTPLGTSGSNEQFF.

In regard to this clone: Relative to the germline gene, one junction end is altered; a read error may explain this. The chain has TRBV30 and TRBJ1-2; D possibly corresponds to TRBD1 (6 bases). This CDR3 region has 10 residues. The germline V gene encodes CDR1 GTSNPN and CDR2 SVGIG (reference sequence). The CDR3 nucleotides read TGTGCCGGGAGGGGGTATGGCTACACCTTC. This gives the protein CAGRGYGYTF.

This chain uses TRBV6-4 with TRBJ2-2, with D uncertain. The V gene lost 2 bases and the J gene lost 6 bases, with 4 bases spanning the gap. Germline V lookup: CDR1 MRHNA, CDR2 SNTAGT. The CDR3 covers 12 residues. CDR3 coding DNA: TGTGCCAGCAGTGACCCCCCCGGGGAGCTGTTTTTT. Amino acid sequence: CASSDPPGELFF.

The chain combines TRBV6-5 with TRBJ2-7; tentatively, D is TRBD2 (7 bases). V was cut by 0 bases and J by 3 bases, with 15 bases left in between. CDR3 size: 16 residues. Germline assignment: CDR1 MNHEY and CDR2 SVGAGI. The CDR3 region has the DNA TGTGCCAGCAGTTACTCGGGGGGGGCCCTAAGCTACGAGCAGTACTTC. Encoded protein: CASSYSGGALSYEQYF.

This clone occurred once. V gene TRBV6-5 combines with J gene TRBJ2-7; a weak D match, TRBD1 (5 bases). V lost 6 bases and J 2 bases, leaving 17 bases between the germline ends. The CDR3 consists of 15 residues. CDR1 is MNHEY, CDR2 SVGAGI, per germline. The CDR3 spells CASSPTVLVPYEQYF. The CDR3 DNA sequence: TGTGCCAGCAGCCCGACAGTTCTGGTCCCCTACGAGCAGTACTTC.